This T cell receptor (beta chain) derives from a study of graft-versus-host responses after intestinal transplantation. Study context: Recipients had transplants, and these were multivisceral, liver-intestinal, or isolated intestinal.

The CDR3 has 17 residues. Germline-derived CDR1 and CDR2 are MNHEY and SMNVEV (reference sequence). Trimming left V 2 bases short and J 2 bases short, with 19 bases between. The data were produced by immunoSEQ multiplex PCR, yet TCRdb's version contains in-frame clones alone and is incomplete. Of 55,000 to 70,000 clones in the sample, around nine tenths were seen once. Whole-study results and caveats: GvH clonotypes were identified within recipient marrow, with a subset emerging first in ileum or blood.

With respect to this clone: Its antigen is as yet unknown.

This clonotype was sampled from a human patient who received an intestinal transplant, so some T cells may come from the graft donor. V gene TRBV27 combines with J gene TRBJ2-7; D gene uncertain. The material sequenced was PBMCs, taken almost 120 days after intestinal transplantation. Here the CDR3 reads CASSLVPLGRLAYEQYF. The CDR3 DNA is TGTGCCAGCAGTTTAGTCCCCCTCGGGCGGCTCGCCTACGAGCAGTACTTC.